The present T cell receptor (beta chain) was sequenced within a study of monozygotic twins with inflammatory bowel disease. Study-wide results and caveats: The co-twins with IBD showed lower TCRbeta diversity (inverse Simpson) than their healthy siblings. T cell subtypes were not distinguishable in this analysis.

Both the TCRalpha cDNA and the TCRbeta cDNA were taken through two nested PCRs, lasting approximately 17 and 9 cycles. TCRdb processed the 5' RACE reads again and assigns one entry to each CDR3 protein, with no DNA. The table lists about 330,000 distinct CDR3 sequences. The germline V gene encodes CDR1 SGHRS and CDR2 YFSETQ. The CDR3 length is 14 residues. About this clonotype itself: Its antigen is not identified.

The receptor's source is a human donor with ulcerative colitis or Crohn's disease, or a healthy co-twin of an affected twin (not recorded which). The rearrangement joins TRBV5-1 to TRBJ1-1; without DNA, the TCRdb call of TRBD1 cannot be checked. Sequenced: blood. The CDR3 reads CASSLSRVDTEVFF.